These T cell receptor beta chains were read from a single sample in a study of shared clonotypes between healthy human individuals. The data were produced by immunoSEQ multiplex PCR, yet TCRdb's version contains in-frame clones alone and is incomplete. Of millions of clones in the sample, more than 80% were seen once. Input material: naive CD4+ T cells from PBMCs. The source of these receptors is a man between 18 and 35 years old in good health. Some clones in this sample may be carry-over from other donors' samples. Both conserved end residues are part of each CDR3. Fields, in order: V gene, J gene, clone size, CDR3 protein. Some rows mark clone size as missing; the rest say once, few, many or name a class of expanded clone.

>TRBV29-1|TRBJ2-2|NA
CSALLTGVNTGELFF
>TRBV5-1|TRBJ1-6|NA
CASSLAVNSPLHF
>TRBV2|TRBJ2-1|once
CASSEAQTFRNEQFF
>TRBV7-3|TRBJ2-1|NA
CASSLPGLGNNEQFF
>TRBV7-8|TRBJ2-2|NA
CASSQVGERAIWGGELFF
>TRBV28|TRBJ2-7|NA
CASSLGGNTYEQYF
>TRBV27|TRBJ2-4|once
CASSLNRGVKNIQYF
>TRBV18|TRBJ2-1|once
CASSASGTGGGGEQFF
>TRBV7-2|TRBJ1-2|NA
CASSLSTGGIYGYTF
>TRBV28|TRBJ1-5|few
CATSGTVSNQPQHF
>TRBV5-1|TRBJ1-3|NA
CASRVGNSGNTIYF
>TRBV6-6|TRBJ1-6|NA
CASRTAAYNSPLHF
>TRBV6-6|TRBJ1-3|NA
CASSYSGEGHTIYF
>TRBV4-1|TRBJ1-2|NA
CASSQDPYGYTF
>TRBV5-5|TRBJ2-2|NA
CASSFGTGTGELFF
>TRBV4-2|TRBJ1-3|NA
CASSQDGPPSGNTIYF
>TRBV5-1|TRBJ2-2|NA
CASSLMGGDTGELFF
>TRBV10-3|TRBJ2-3|NA
CAISSTGLEADTQYF
>TRBV7-9|TRBJ2-7|NA
CASSFWNSYEQYF
>TRBV28|TRBJ1-1|NA
CAIGTGQLGGTEAFF
>TRBV19|TRBJ1-2|NA
CASSVGGGTNYGYTF
>TRBV6-5|TRBJ2-5|NA
CASSKRSGPGETQYF
>TRBV5-8|TRBJ1-4|NA
CASSPGTTNNEKLFF
>TRBV5-4|TRBJ1-1|few
CASSLGGHPASTEAFF
>TRBV5-1|TRBJ2-7|NA
CATAASGTYEQYF
>TRBV28|TRBJ2-1|NA
CASQTRTLLNEQFF
>TRBV7-7|TRBJ2-1|NA
CASSQMGSASSYNEQFF
>TRBV28|TRBJ1-2|once
CASSLWTAGGYTF
>TRBV7-9|TRBJ1-4|NA
CASSLRTDNEKLFF
>TRBV7-9|TRBJ2-7|NA
CASSLQLAAVNEQYF
>TRBV14|TRBJ1-1|few
CASSQGGTEAFF